These T cell receptor beta chains were read from a single sample in a study of CD8+ T cells in alopecia areata. The table came from immunoSEQ multiplex PCR; TCRdb's copy has only in-frame clones and leaves some out. The sample includes 150,000 or so clones, approximately 60% seen only once; the top ten take less than 5%. Sample: CD4+ T cells sorted from blood. The receptors were gathered from a human donor in good health. Each CDR3 is given with its conserved first and last residue. D genes are given only for firm matches. Some rows have no size entry. The others give once, few or many, or a class for an expanded clone.

TRBJ2-5,NA,TRBV29-1,12,TRBD1,CSVTRTGETQYF,TGCAGCGTGACCCGGACAGGGGAGACCCAGTACTTC
TRBJ1-1,NA,TRBV29-1,13,NA,CSATLGQNTEAFF,TGCAGCGCCACCCTGGGACAGAACACTGAAGCTTTCTTT
TRBJ1-4,once,TRBV2,13,NA,CASSEARWRGLFF,TGTGCCAGCAGTGAAGCGAGGTGGAGGGGACTGTTTTTT
TRBJ2-7,NA,TRBV20-1,11,NA,CSARGTYEQYF,TGCAGTGCTAGAGGGACCTACGAGCAGTACTTC
TRBJ2-6,NA,TRBV6-5,12,NA,CASSLPPGDLTF,TGTGCCAGCAGCCTCCCGCCGGGGGACCTGACTTTC
TRBJ1-1,NA,TRBV4-2,14,NA,CASSQDSGNTEAFF,TGTGCCAGCAGCCAAGATTCGGGAAACACTGAAGCTTTCTTT
TRBJ1-1,NA,TRBV5-1,15,TRBD1,CASSYPDRVNTEAFF,TGCGCCAGCAGCTATCCGGACAGGGTGAACACTGAAGCTTTCTTT
TRBJ2-5,NA,TRBV29-1,13,NA,CSANARYQETQYF,TGCAGCGCCAACGCCAGGTACCAAGAGACCCAGTACTTC
TRBJ1-2,NA,TRBV6-6,14,NA,CASSADRRVYGYTF,TGTGCCAGCAGTGCCGACAGGAGGGTCTATGGCTACACCTTC
TRBJ2-7,NA,TRBV4-1,17,NA,CASSQEGFGSDLYEQYF,TGCGCCAGCAGCCAAGAAGGCTTCGGGAGCGACCTTTACGAGCAGTACTTC
TRBJ2-7,NA,TRBV28,13,NA,CASGAPSSYEQYF,TGTGCCAGCGGGGCGCCGAGCTCCTACGAGCAGTACTTC
TRBJ2-5,few,TRBV6-1,13,NA,CASSETPDGTQYF,TGTGCCAGCAGTGAAACGCCCGACGGGACCCAGTACTTC
TRBJ1-3,few,TRBV29-1,11,NA,CSGHIGNTIYF,TGCAGCGGCCACATTGGAAACACCATATATTTT
TRBJ2-7,NA,TRBV29-1,12,NA,CSVEGRTYEQYF,TGCAGCGTTGAAGGCAGAACCTACGAGCAGTACTTC
TRBJ2-5,NA,TRBV29-1,12,NA,CSVAGLSETQYF,TGCAGCGTTGCAGGGTTATCAGAGACCCAGTACTTC
TRBJ2-7,NA,TRBV5-1,15,TRBD1,CASSLGGQASYEQYF,TGCGCCAGCAGCTTGGGGGGACAGGCATCCTACGAGCAGTACTTC
TRBJ2-7,NA,TRBV5-1,12,NA,CASSLGRYEQYF,TGCGCCAGCAGCTTGGGTCGGTACGAGCAGTACTTC
TRBJ2-3,NA,TRBV25-1,15,TRBD2,CASKSLAAPTDTQYF,TGTGCCAGCAAATCACTAGCGGCACCCACAGATACGCAGTATTTT
TRBJ2-7,many,TRBV10-3,15,NA,CAITEGGISSYEQYF,TGTGCCATCACCGAGGGCGGGATAAGCTCCTACGAGCAGTACTTC
TRBJ1-1,NA,TRBV7-9,15,NA,CASSSFHGRYTEAFF,TGTGCCAGCAGCTCTTTTCATGGCCGTTACACTGAAGCTTTCTTT
TRBJ2-3,NA,TRBV25-1,14,NA,CASSARTSIGTQYF,TGTGCCAGCAGTGCCCGAACTAGTATCGGTACGCAGTATTTT
TRBJ2-2,few,TRBV14,13,NA,CASSQDHTGELFF,TGTGCCAGCAGCCAAGATCACACCGGGGAGCTGTTTTTT
TRBJ2-7,NA,TRBV5-6,15,NA,CASSLGRVGTGEQYF,TGTGCCAGCAGCTTGGGCAGGGTGGGGACGGGAGAGCAGTACTTC
TRBJ1-2,once,TRBV6-6,14,NA,CASSSTGSFYGYTF,TGTGCCAGCAGTTCAACAGGATCGTTCTATGGCTACACCTTC
TRBJ2-1,NA,TRBV7-2,16,NA,CASSLAHLASLSEQFF,TGTGCCAGCAGCTTAGCGCATTTGGCTAGCTTAAGTGAGCAGTTCTTC
TRBJ1-2,NA,TRBV30,16,TRBD1,CAWSGDRGTQNYGYTF,TGTGCCTGGAGTGGGGACAGGGGCACCCAAAACTATGGCTACACCTTC
TRBJ2-7,NA,TRBV30,12,TRBD1,CAWSGQGSEQYF,TGTGCCTGGAGTGGACAGGGCAGCGAGCAGTACTTC
TRBJ2-3,NA,TRBV15,15,NA,CATSRDPTSTDTQYF,TGTGCCACCAGCAGAGATCCGACTAGCACAGATACGCAGTATTTT
TRBJ1-5,NA,TRBV27,14,TRBD1,CASSPGQERQPQHF,TGTGCCAGCAGTCCCGGACAGGAACGTCAGCCCCAGCATTTT
TRBJ2-7,NA,TRBV12-5,13,NA,CASGLGTVYEQYF,TGTGCTAGTGGTTTGGGGACAGTCTACGAGCAGTACTTC
TRBJ1-1,NA,TRBV29-1,14,TRBD1,CSVVKRGGGTEAFF,TGCAGCGTTGTTAAGCGAGGGGGCGGAACTGAAGCTTTCTTT
TRBJ2-1,once,TRBV25-1,14,NA,CASSDLRSWGEQFF,TGTGCCAGCAGTGACCTAAGGTCGTGGGGTGAGCAGTTCTTC
TRBJ2-5,NA,TRBV5-1,13,NA,CASSLPGEETQYF,TGCGCCAGCAGCTTACCCGGAGAAGAGACCCAGTACTTC
TRBJ1-5,NA,TRBV6-4,14,NA,CAGDKTVGNQPQHF,TGTGCGGGGGATAAGACAGTAGGAAATCAGCCCCAGCATTTT
TRBJ1-5,NA,TRBV29-1,15,NA,CSVAETGSANQPQHF,TGCAGCGTTGCGGAAACAGGGTCGGCTAATCAGCCCCAGCATTTT
TRBJ2-7,few,TRBV29-1,10,NA,CSARDYEQYF,TGCAGCGCCCGGGATTACGAGCAGTACTTC
TRBJ2-5,NA,TRBV29-1,11,NA,CSADRGETQYF,TGCAGCGCCGATCGGGGAGAGACCCAGTACTTC
TRBJ1-2,NA,TRBV4-1,13,TRBD1,CASSRTGIYGYTF,TGCGCCAGCAGCCGGACAGGGATCTATGGCTACACCTTC
TRBJ2-3,NA,TRBV13,14,NA,CASSYGRPSDTQYF,TGTGCCAGCAGCTACGGGCGGCCATCAGATACGCAGTATTTT
TRBJ2-2,NA,TRBV29-1,13,NA,CSGGRPNTGELFF,TGCAGCGGTGGGCGCCCGAACACCGGGGAGCTGTTTTTT
TRBJ1-2,NA,TRBV30,10,NA,CASLGGGYIF,TGTGCTTCATTAGGTGGGGGCTACATCTTC
TRBJ1-5,once,TRBV4-1,16,NA,CASSRYSDVINQPQHF,TGCGCCAGCAGCCGATATTCAGACGTGATCAATCAGCCCCAGCATTTT
TRBJ2-7,NA,TRBV2,12,TRBD1,CASSVQGFEQYF,TGTGCCAGCAGTGTACAGGGGTTCGAGCAGTACTTC